One and the same sample provided the 8 T cell receptor beta chains below, sequenced in a study of human T cells and chemical hapten exposure. Time point here: patch test 1, 2 weeks after DPC sensitization. The treatment: therapeutic diphenylcyclopropenone sensitization with weekly scalp DPC. TCRdb itself ran the RACE reads through MiXCR, one entry per CDR3 protein. Of fewer than 60,000 distinct CDR3 sequences in the sample, around a tenth are singletons; the top ten hold 4.5%. The sample in question was whole blood, obtained in connection with sensitization to the hapten diphenylcyclopropenone (DPC). These receptors were collected from a woman aged 45-65 years with alopecia areata. Some clones in this sample may be carry-over from other donors' samples.

This clonotype was observed at least ten times. J is TRBJ1-1 and V is TRBV6-5; D is unresolved. Germline CDR1 reads MNHEY; CDR2 reads SVGAGI. The CDR3 extends over 14 amino acids. V lost 1 base, J lost 0 bases, and 6 bases lay in between. The CDR3 reads CASSYWGMNTEAFF. The CDR3 nucleotides are TGTGCCAGCAGTTACTGGGGAATGAACACTGAAGCTTTCTTT.

This chain connects TRBV7-9 to TRBJ1-5, with D perhaps matching TRBD1 (6 bases). Germline V lookup: CDR1 SEHNR, CDR2 FQNEAQ (reference sequence). V was pared by 4 bases and J by 3 bases, with 10 bases between. The CDR3 contains 14 residues. The CDR3 bases are TGTGCCAGCAGCTCACAGGGAACCAATCAGCCCCAGCATTTT. Amino acid sequence: CASSSQGTNQPQHF.

This clonotype was observed a few times. This chain connects TRBV28 to TRBJ1-5; D remains unclear. CDR3 size: 11 residues. V gave up 2 bases and J gave up 6 bases, with 2 bases separating them. Germline loops: CDR1 MDHEN, CDR2 SYDVKM. In nucleotides, the CDR3 is TGTGCCAGCAGTTTAACTCAGCCCCAGCATTTT. Protein sequence: CASSLTQPQHF.

In its sample, this clonotype was seen many times. This chain's CDR3 is CASSHTSPSNTGELFF. Here the CDR3 DNA reads TGCGCCAGCAGCCATACTAGTCCTTCGAACACCGGGGAGCTGTTTTTT. This sequence joins TRBV5-1 and TRBJ2-2; D might be TRBD2 (5 bases). The CDR3 is 16 amino acids. V was clipped by 4 bases and J by 0 bases, with 13 bases between them. The germline CDR1 and CDR2 sequences are SGHRS and YFSETQ.

This clonotype was observed many times. The CDR3 loop is CSASKLTVSGEQFF. The CDR3 bases are TGCAGTGCTAGTAAACTAACCGTTTCGGGTGAGCAGTTCTTC. The chain combines TRBV20-1 with TRBJ2-1; no definite D call. Trimming removed 3 bases at V and 9 bases at J, with 18 bases between. Germline lookup yields CDR1 DFQATT and CDR2 SNEGSKA (reference sequence). The CDR3 totals 14 residues.

Ten or more counts support this clonotype. The gene calls are TRBV10-3 and TRBJ2-3; 9 bases fit TRBD2. The V and J ends lost 6 bases and 0 bases, in that order; junction bases with no gene match: 1. The CDR3 consists of 14 residues. Germline CDR1 ENHRY, CDR2 SYGVKD. The CDR3: CAIRTSGSTDTQYF. CDR3 bases: TGTGCCATCAGGACTAGCGGTAGCACAGATACGCAGTATTTT.

This clonotype was detected only a few times. The chain couples TRBV6-6 to TRBJ2-7; 8 bases agree with TRBD1. The CDR3 is 14 amino acids. Germline V gene data show CDR1 as MNHNY and CDR2 as SVGAGI (reference sequence). V lost 8 bases, J lost 4 bases, and 10 bases stayed unmatched. CDR3 protein: CASGPGQAHYEQYF. CDR3 DNA: TGTGCCAGCGGGCCGGGACAGGCTCATTACGAGCAGTACTTC.

This clonotype was observed at least ten times. The V gene is TRBV29-1, the J gene TRBJ1-1; D is unresolved. Germline lookup yields CDR1 SQVTM and CDR2 ANQGSEA. The CDR3 contains 12 residues. The V end was cut by 3 bases, the J end by 5 bases, with 10 bases between. CDR3 loop: CSVDGWVTEAFF. Here the CDR3 DNA reads TGCAGCGTTGACGGGTGGGTGACTGAAGCTTTCTTT.